A selection of T cell receptor beta chains follows, all from one sample in a study of blood T cell repertoires in COVID-19. Here immunoSEQ multiplex PCR was the method, and the copy in TCRdb shows in-frame clones only, minus some. The sample has some 240,000 clones, around 83% seen once. Sequencing used peripheral blood. Source of these receptors: a woman at least 80 years old with acute or convalescent COVID-19. CDR3s include the opening cysteine and the closing phenylalanine or tryptophan. The D gene is left open where the match is weak. Expanded clones are given a class, and other clones once, few, many or no size at all.

D: -; size: -; V: TRBV10-2; J: TRBJ2-3; CDR3: CASMIQGGTDTQYF; DNA: TGCGCCAGCATGATACAGGGCGGTACAGATACGCAGTATTTT
D: TRBD1; size: -; V: TRBV5-1; J: TRBJ1-6; CDR3: CASSARQGSAYNSPLHF; DNA: TGCGCCAGCAGCGCCCGACAGGGGAGTGCATATAATTCACCCCTCCACTTT
D: -; size: -; V: TRBV19; J: TRBJ1-1; CDR3: CASSTTGNTEAFF; DNA: TGTGCCAGTAGTACGACAGGCAACACTGAAGCTTTCTTT
D: TRBD1; size: -; V: TRBV18; J: TRBJ1-2; CDR3: CASSPDTGGAYGYTF; DNA: TGTGCCAGCTCACCGGATACAGGGGGCGCATATGGCTACACCTTC
D: -; size: few; V: TRBV27; J: TRBJ1-1; CDR3: CASKGVVGTEAFF; DNA: TGTGCCAGCAAGGGAGTCGTCGGCACTGAAGCTTTCTTT
D: -; size: -; V: TRBV5-6; J: TRBJ1-4; CDR3: CASSLGTREKLFF; DNA: TGTGCCAGCAGCTTGGGGACTCGGGAAAAACTGTTTTTT
D: -; size: -; V: TRBV3-1/TRBV3-2; J: TRBJ2-2; CDR3: CASSPEYVGQGIKTGELFF; DNA: TGTGCCAGCAGCCCCGAATATGTCGGGCAGGGGATAAAAACCGGGGAGCTGTTTTTT
D: TRBD1; size: -; V: TRBV2; J: TRBJ1-2; CDR3: CASSETGTGYGYTF; DNA: TGTGCCAGCAGTGAGACAGGGACGGGCTATGGCTACACCTTC
D: -; size: -; V: TRBV2; J: TRBJ1-5; CDR3: CASSYNGLNQPQHF; DNA: TGTGCCAGCAGTTACAATGGGCTTAATCAGCCCCAGCATTTT
D: -; size: -; V: TRBV7-3; J: TRBJ1-1; CDR3: CASSLRAGAGAEAFF; DNA: TGTGCCAGCAGCTTAAGGGCAGGGGCTGGCGCTGAAGCTTTCTTT
D: -; size: -; V: TRBV10-3; J: TRBJ1-3; CDR3: CAIPGISGNTIYF; DNA: TGTGCCATCCCAGGGATCTCTGGAAACACCATATATTTT
D: TRBD1; size: -; V: TRBV19; J: TRBJ1-5; CDR3: CASSPGQGANQPQHF; DNA: TGTGCCAGTAGCCCGGGACAGGGGGCCAATCAGCCCCAGCATTTT
D: -; size: -; V: TRBV2; J: TRBJ1-2; CDR3: CASSNEVKASGYTF; DNA: TGTGCCAGCAGCAACGAAGTAAAAGCCTCTGGCTACACCTTC
D: TRBD1; size: -; V: TRBV7-3; J: TRBJ2-7; CDR3: CASSLSGTGRGTEQYF; DNA: TGTGCCAGCAGCTTATCTGGGACAGGGCGGGGTACCGAGCAGTACTTC
D: -; size: -; V: TRBV6-5; J: TRBJ2-6; CDR3: CASSYAPPSGANVLTF; DNA: TGTGCCAGCAGTTACGCGCCCCCCTCTGGGGCCAACGTCCTGACTTTC
D: -; size: -; V: TRBV7-9; J: TRBJ1-1; CDR3: CASSPPGGTGGTEAFF; DNA: TGTGCCAGCAGCCCTCCCGGGGGTACGGGGGGTACTGAAGCTTTCTTT
D: -; size: -; V: TRBV2; J: TRBJ1-2; CDR3: CASRQIDYHGYTF; DNA: TGTGCCAGCAGACAGATCGACTACCATGGCTACACCTTC
D: -; size: -; V: TRBV28; J: TRBJ1-4; CDR3: CASSLFHGEKLFF; DNA: TGTGCCAGCAGTCTCTTTCACGGGGAAAAACTGTTTTTT
D: TRBD1; size: few; V: TRBV11-2; J: TRBJ2-1; CDR3: CASSSGQGWNEQFF; DNA: TGTGCCAGCAGCTCTGGACAGGGGTGGAATGAGCAGTTCTTC
D: -; size: -; V: TRBV7-2; J: TRBJ2-3; CDR3: CASSPGREDTQYF; DNA: TGTGCCAGCAGCCCCGGCAGGGAAGATACGCAGTATTTT
D: -; size: -; V: TRBV5-5; J: TRBJ1-1; CDR3: CASSLVSGGEAFF; DNA: TGTGCCAGCAGCTTGGTCAGCGGGGGTGAAGCTTTCTTT
D: TRBD1; size: -; V: TRBV5-1; J: TRBJ2-5; CDR3: CASNFGSGGTETQYF; DNA: TGCGCCAGCAACTTCGGCTCAGGGGGCACGGAGACCCAGTACTTC
D: -; size: -; V: TRBV3-1/TRBV3-2; J: TRBJ1-3; CDR3: CASSHDGSSGNTIYF; DNA: TGTGCCAGCAGCCATGACGGGAGCTCTGGAAACACCATATATTTT
D: -; size: -; V: TRBV6-1; J: TRBJ1-2; CDR3: CASSDGPGGYTF; DNA: TGTGCCAGCAGTGATGGGCCAGGGGGCTACACCTTC
D: TRBD1; size: -; V: TRBV27; J: TRBJ2-3; CDR3: CASSPGQGAGPYTDTQYF; DNA: TGTGCCAGCAGTCCGGGACAGGGGGCGGGACCTTACACAGATACGCAGTATTTT
D: TRBD1; size: -; V: TRBV6-5; J: TRBJ2-3; CDR3: CASSYPWTGRDTQYF; DNA: TGTGCCAGCAGTTACCCCTGGACAGGGCGAGATACGCAGTATTTT
D: TRBD1; size: -; V: TRBV18; J: TRBJ1-3; CDR3: CASSRTGYSGNTIYF; DNA: TGTGCCAGCTCGCGGACAGGATACTCTGGAAACACCATATATTTT
D: TRBD1; size: -; V: TRBV12-5; J: TRBJ1-2; CDR3: CASGLGDRVRVDTF; DNA: TGTGCTAGTGGTTTGGGAGACAGGGTGAGGGTTGACACCTTC
D: -; size: -; V: TRBV2; J: TRBJ2-7; CDR3: CASRVGHEQYF; DNA: TGTGCTTCGAGGGTCGGACACGAGCAGTACTTC
D: TRBD1; size: -; V: TRBV28; J: TRBJ2-5; CDR3: CASSAGGRETQYF; DNA: TGTGCCAGCAGTGCAGGGGGCCGGGAGACCCAGTACTTC
D: TRBD2; size: few; V: TRBV3-1/TRBV3-2; J: TRBJ2-7; CDR3: CASSPTSGGPYEQYF; DNA: TGTGCCAGCAGCCCGACTAGCGGGGGGCCTTACGAGCAGTACTTC
D: -; size: -; V: TRBV28; J: TRBJ2-7; CDR3: CASSSQGPNSYEQYF; DNA: TGTGCCAGCAGTTCCCAGGGTCCAAACTCCTACGAGCAGTACTTC
D: TRBD2; size: -; V: TRBV7-9; J: TRBJ2-6; CDR3: CASSLAPSGGASGANVLTF; DNA: TGTGCCAGCAGCTTAGCCCCTAGCGGGGGGGCCTCTGGGGCCAACGTCCTGACTTTC
D: TRBD2; size: -; V: TRBV5-1; J: TRBJ2-5; CDR3: CASSLTSGGPLQETQYF; DNA: TGCGCCAGCAGCCTGACTAGCGGGGGGCCCTTACAAGAGACCCAGTACTTC
D: TRBD2; size: once; V: TRBV9; J: TRBJ2-7; CDR3: CASSVGEGGHEQYF; DNA: TGTGCCAGCAGCGTAGGGGAGGGCGGACACGAGCAGTACTTC
D: -; size: once; V: TRBV5-1; J: TRBJ2-7; CDR3: CASSLGGLEGEQYF; DNA: TGCGCCAGCAGCTTGGGGGGCCTAGAAGGGGAGCAGTACTTC
D: -; size: -; V: TRBV19; J: TRBJ2-3; CDR3: CASSLPGRTDTQYF; DNA: TGTGCCAGTAGTCTACCCGGGAGAACAGATACGCAGTATTTT
D: -; size: -; V: TRBV27; J: TRBJ1-2; CDR3: CASSTPGDGGYTF; DNA: TGTGCCAGCAGTACCCCAGGGGATGGAGGCTACACCTTC
D: TRBD1; size: -; V: TRBV6-5; J: TRBJ1-2; CDR3: CASKIGQGGSYTF; DNA: TGTGCCAGCAAAATAGGACAGGGGGGAAGCTACACCTTC
D: -; size: -; V: TRBV20-1; J: TRBJ1-1; CDR3: CSARDQGEAFF; DNA: TGCAGTGCTAGGGATCAGGGTGAAGCTTTCTTT
D: TRBD1; size: -; V: TRBV6-5; J: TRBJ1-5; CDR3: CASSPGQGSQPQHF; DNA: TGTGCCAGCAGTCCCGGACAGGGAAGTCAGCCCCAGCATTTT
D: -; size: -; V: TRBV4-1; J: TRBJ2-1; CDR3: CASSLRLSEQFF; DNA: TGCGCCAGCAGCCTCCGGTTGAGTGAGCAGTTCTTC
D: TRBD1; size: -; V: TRBV9; J: TRBJ2-7; CDR3: CARNIGTGGYEQYF; DNA: TGTGCCAGGAATATCGGGACAGGGGGCTACGAGCAGTACTTC
D: -; size: once; V: TRBV19; J: TRBJ2-7; CDR3: CASSIVGGASSYEQYF; DNA: TGTGCCAGTAGTATTGTAGGAGGGGCCAGCTCCTACGAGCAGTACTTC
D: TRBD2; size: -; V: TRBV5-1; J: TRBJ2-1; CDR3: CASSFGGSSYNEQFF; DNA: TGCGCCAGCAGCTTCGGGGGGAGCTCCTACAATGAGCAGTTCTTC
D: TRBD1; size: -; V: TRBV28; J: TRBJ1-4; CDR3: CASSLAGTGASGTNEKLFF; DNA: TGTGCCAGCAGTTTAGCCGGGACAGGGGCCTCGGGGACTAATGAAAAACTGTTTTTT
D: TRBD2; size: -; V: TRBV5-5; J: TRBJ2-7; CDR3: CASSPAGGALTYEQYF; DNA: TGTGCCAGCAGCCCCGCGGGGGGGGCGCTTACCTACGAGCAGTACTTC
D: TRBD1; size: once; V: TRBV18; J: TRBJ1-1; CDR3: CASSQSPRTGGIGGSTEAFF; DNA: TGTGCCAGCTCACAATCGCCGAGGACAGGGGGGATCGGGGGAAGCACTGAAGCTTTCTTT
D: TRBD1; size: -; V: TRBV29-1; J: TRBJ1-1; CDR3: CSAGQGWGTEAFF; DNA: TGCAGTGCGGGACAGGGTTGGGGCACTGAAGCTTTCTTT
D: TRBD1; size: -; V: TRBV5-1; J: TRBJ1-4; CDR3: CASSSTGTGNEKLFF; DNA: TGCGCCAGCAGCTCAACCGGGACAGGGAATGAAAAACTGTTTTTT
D: -; size: -; V: TRBV7-9; J: TRBJ2-5; CDR3: CASSPTGPAGETQYF; DNA: TGTGCCAGCAGCCCTACGGGACCCGCGGGGGAGACCCAGTACTTC
D: -; size: -; V: TRBV2; J: TRBJ1-2; CDR3: CASSEFSSYGYTF; DNA: TGTGCCAGCAGTGAATTTTCCAGCTATGGCTACACCTTC
D: TRBD2; size: -; V: TRBV5-1; J: TRBJ2-2; CDR3: CASSPASGGAGELFF; DNA: TGCGCCAGCAGCCCCGCTAGCGGGGGGGCCGGGGAGCTGTTTTTT
D: -; size: few; V: TRBV12-3/TRBV12-4; J: TRBJ1-2; CDR3: CASSLTAYYGYTF; DNA: TGTGCCAGCAGTTTGACAGCTTACTATGGCTACACCTTC
D: TRBD1; size: -; V: TRBV11-1; J: TRBJ1-6; CDR3: CASSPDRGYSPLHF; DNA: TGTGCCAGCAGCCCGGACAGGGGGTACTCACCCCTCCACTTT
D: -; size: -; V: TRBV6-6; J: TRBJ2-2; CDR3: CASSLKHGTQLNTGELFF; DNA: TGTGCCAGCAGTCTAAAACACGGGACTCAGCTGAACACCGGGGAGCTGTTTTTT
D: -; size: -; V: TRBV18; J: TRBJ1-4; CDR3: CASSQSTGLFNEKLFF; DNA: TGTGCCAGCTCACAAAGTACAGGGCTCTTTAATGAAAAACTGTTTTTT
D: -; size: -; V: TRBV2; J: TRBJ1-5; CDR3: CASSEGGRNQPQHF; DNA: TGTGCCAGCAGTGAGGGAGGGCGCAATCAGCCCCAGCATTTT
D: -; size: few; V: TRBV30; J: TRBJ1-2; CDR3: CAWSVYRTNYGYTF; DNA: TGTGCCTGGAGTGTGTACAGAACCAACTATGGCTACACCTTC
D: -; size: -; V: TRBV5-1; J: TRBJ2-7; CDR3: CASSLEGGTSSYEQYF; DNA: TGCGCCAGCAGCTTGGAAGGGGGTACTAGTTCCTACGAGCAGTACTTC